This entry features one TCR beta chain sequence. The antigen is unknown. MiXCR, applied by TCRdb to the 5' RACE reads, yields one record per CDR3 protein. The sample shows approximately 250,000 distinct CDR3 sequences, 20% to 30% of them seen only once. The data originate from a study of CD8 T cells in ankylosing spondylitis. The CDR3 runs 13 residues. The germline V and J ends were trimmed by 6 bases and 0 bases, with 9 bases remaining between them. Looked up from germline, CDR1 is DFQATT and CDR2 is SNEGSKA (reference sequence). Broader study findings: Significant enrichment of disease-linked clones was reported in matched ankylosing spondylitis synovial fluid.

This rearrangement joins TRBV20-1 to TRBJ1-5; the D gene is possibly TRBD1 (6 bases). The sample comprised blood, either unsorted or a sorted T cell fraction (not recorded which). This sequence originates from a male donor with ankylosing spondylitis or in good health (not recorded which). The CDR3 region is CSAGGASNQPQHF. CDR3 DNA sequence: TGCAGTGCCGGGGGGGCTAGCAATCAGCCCCAGCATTTT.